This TCR beta chain derives from a study of OX40 agonist ivuxolimab in advanced cancers. A note on the overall study: Ivuxolimab was an agonistic, fully human IgG2 monoclonal antibody directed against OX40 (CD134), a costimulatory receptor. Partial responses were achieved by three dose-escalation patients, of whom one had hepatocellular carcinoma and two had cutaneous melanoma. Of the approximately 50 patients in dose escalation, about 20 had hepatocellular carcinoma, some 15 had melanoma, 9 had renal cell carcinoma and 9 had head and neck cancer. Intravenous ivuxolimab was administered to patients every 2 weeks at six dose levels: 0.01, 0.1, 0.3, 1.5, 3 and 10 mg/kg. The paper covers the monotherapy dose-escalation part of the phase I ivuxolimab trial, which included N of about 50 patients. The dose-escalation cohort was over 70% male with a mean age of around 62 years, ranging from roughly 23 to 79. Prior anti-PD-1, anti-PD-L1 or anti-CTLA-4 therapy was permitted, and checkpoint inhibitors had been received by roughly 42% of dose-escalation patients. Peripheral TCRbeta sequencing was intended to test whether TCR sequence diversity was altered and clonal T-cell expansion was caused by ivuxolimab.

Deletion took 6 bases off V and 5 bases off J, with a span of 11 bases between the germline ends. As encoded in the germline V gene, CDR1 is MNHEY while CDR2 is SVGAGI. The CDR3 spans 12 residues, from the cysteine through the phenylalanine. Only CDR3 DNA remains: 36 bases, in frame from the first base. The paper as a whole reports these results and caveats: At doses from 0.1 to 3.0 mg/kg, clonal expansion was seen in both CD4+ and CD8+ blood T cells between baseline and week 6. Antigen specificity was not determined for the clonally expanded peripheral T cells. Low levels of normalized T-cell clonal expansion were also seen in some patients who did not respond. In the 0.1-3.0 mg/kg groups, partial responders were among the patients with the lowest normalized peripheral clonal expansion, particularly in CD8+ T cells. After ivuxolimab, CD8+ T cells had more expanded clones than CD4+ T cells on average.

Patients with autoimmune disease history or receiving systemic immunosuppression were excluded from the trial. Peripheral blood for TCR sequencing was drawn from every dose cohort at baseline, at cycle 4 day 1 and at cycle 7 day 1. The samples were drawn from a first-in-human, open-label, multicenter phase I dose-escalation trial of ivuxolimab. Adults with locally advanced or metastatic head and neck squamous cell, hepatocellular, melanoma or renal cell carcinoma were enrolled in the trial. Before TCR sequencing, CD4+ and CD8+ T cells were separately sorted from peripheral blood. This clone appeared a few times. The antigen it binds to is not known. No base-level quality is on record; no much larger clone is a single base apart. To sequence the TCRbeta CDR3 region, genomic DNA was isolated from the sorted cells. The immunoSEQ Assay was used for sequencing of TCRbeta CDR3 regions. What TCRdb holds here is the immuneACCESS table cut down to in-frame rearrangements. Part of the clones is not present; checked against another copy, under half of the missing clones reflect an unresolved V gene, and the others are unexplained. Recorded for this sample are about 77,000 clones; about nine tenths of them occurred a single time. Of the sample, roughly 6.3% falls within the top ten clones.

The clonotype was recovered from an adult with an advanced solid tumor such as melanoma, head and neck, liver or kidney cancer. The source was CD4+ or CD8+ T cells sorted from blood, collected in a trial of the OX40 agonist ivuxolimab. Recombination connected TRBV6-5 to TRBJ2-7; the D gene could be TRBD1 or TRBD2, each one agreeing over 6 bases. CDR3 reads: CASSRGTNEQYF. The DNA reads TGTGCCAGCAGCCGCGGGACAAACGAGCAGTACTTC.